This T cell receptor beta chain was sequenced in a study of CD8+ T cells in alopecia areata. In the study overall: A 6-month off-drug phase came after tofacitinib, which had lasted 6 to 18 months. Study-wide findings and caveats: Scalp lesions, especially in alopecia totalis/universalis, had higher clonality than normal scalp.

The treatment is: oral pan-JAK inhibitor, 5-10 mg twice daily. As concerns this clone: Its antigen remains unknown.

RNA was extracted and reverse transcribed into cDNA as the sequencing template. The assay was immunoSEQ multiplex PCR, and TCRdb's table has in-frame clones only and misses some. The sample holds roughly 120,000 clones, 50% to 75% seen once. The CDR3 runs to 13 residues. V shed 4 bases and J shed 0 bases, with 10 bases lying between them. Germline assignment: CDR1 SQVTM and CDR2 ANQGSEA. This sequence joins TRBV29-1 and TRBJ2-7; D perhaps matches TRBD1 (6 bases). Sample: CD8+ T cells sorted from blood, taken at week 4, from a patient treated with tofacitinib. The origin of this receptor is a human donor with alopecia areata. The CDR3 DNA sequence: TGCAGCGTTGCCAGGGGTGACTCCTACGAGCAGTACTTC. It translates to CSVARGDSYEQYF.